Shown below are 2 T cell receptor beta chains from a single sample sequenced in a study of cytomegalovirus exposure and HLA in healthy donors. A multiplex PCR was run with 60 Vbeta primers and 13 Jbeta primers. Measured with immunoSEQ multiplex PCR; TCRdb has only the in-frame clones, and not every one. The sample lists some 180,000 clones, around 78% occurring once. Sequencing input: PBMCs. The receptor source for this set is a man aged 18-30 years in good health and CMV-seronegative.

A remark on this clone: In the same sample, other DNA sequences code for this CDR3. This rearrangement joins TRBV7-3 to TRBJ1-1; no firm D call. This CDR3 has 14 amino acids. Trimming cost V 0 bases and J 1 base, with 6 bases left between them. Germline loops: CDR1 SGHTA, CDR2 FQGTGA. As DNA, the CDR3 is TGTGCCAGCAGCTTAACTTCCAGGAACACTGAAGCTTTCTTT. Amino acid sequence: CASSLTSRNTEAFF.

The chain couples TRBV6-6 to TRBJ2-2, with D possibly TRBD2 on 6 matching bases. In germline, CDR1 is MNHNY, CDR2 SVGAGI (reference sequence). This CDR3 is 16 amino acids long. V lost 2 bases to trimming and J lost 4 bases, with 14 bases between them. The CDR3 loop is CASSYRSGGRTGELFF. The CDR3 DNA is TGTGCCAGCAGTTACCGTAGCGGAGGCCGCACCGGGGAGCTGTTTTTT.